The entry that follows covers one T cell receptor beta chain sequence. Its specificity is not known. The data stem from a study of blood T cells in healthy people across ages. Study outcomes and limitations: Diversity estimated from one million T cells was considered an underestimate.

Germline CDR1 is PRHDT and CDR2 is FYEKMQ (reference sequence). The CDR3 runs to 15 residues. The junction had 6 bases not matched to a gene; V was cut back by 4 bases and J by 4 bases. Through a sample-barcoded 5' primer and a J-beta primer mix, a second PCR was run for roughly 7 to 11 cycles. MiXCR, run by TCRdb on the 5' RACE reads, gives a single entry per CDR3 protein. In the table there are approximately 1,700,000 distinct CDR3 sequences, more than 35% of which are singletons. The material sequenced was blood. The rearrangement uses TRBV13 and TRBJ1-5; 8 bases match TRBD1. The receptor was derived from a human donor in good health. For the CDR3, the DNA is TGTGCCAGCAGCTCGACGGACAGGGATAATCAGCCCCAGCATTTT. Protein: CASSSTDRDNQPQHF.